The 19 T cell receptor beta chains listed next were all sequenced from one sample in a study of somatic mutations in cytotoxic T cells in rheumatoid arthritis. Produced via immunoSEQ multiplex PCR; TCRdb's table is partial and in-frame only. Of about 20,000 clones in the sample, around 80% were seen once. The sample consisted of CD8+ T cells sorted from blood. These receptors were collected from an adult with rheumatoid arthritis.

V usage is TRBV7-6 and J usage is TRBJ1-5; possibly TRBD1 for D (5 bases). Germline assignment: CDR1 SGHVS and CDR2 FNYEAQ. This CDR3 region has 15 residues. The V and J ends lost 5 bases and 1 base respectively, with 12 bases between them. CDR3 amino acids: CASSKGPVSNQPQHF. The CDR3 nucleotides read TGTGCCAGCAGCAAGGGACCGGTGAGCAATCAGCCCCAGCATTTT.

For this clone: At one boundary the junction diverges from the germline segment, which might be a read error. The J gene is TRBJ2-5, the V gene TRBV7-7, with D hard to call. Germline CDR1 is SSHAT and CDR2 is FNYEAQ (reference sequence). The length of the CDR3 is 15 residues. This CDR3 is CASSLLFDAGETQYF. The CDR3 region has the DNA TGTGCTAGCAGCTTACTCTTTGACGCTGGGGAGACCCAGTACTTC.

This chain uses TRBV5-6 with TRBJ2-7; the D is unclear. This CDR3 spans 16 amino acids. The germline V gene has CDR1 SGHDT and CDR2 YYEEEE. The V end was cut by 3 bases, the J end by 1 base, with 17 bases between. In DNA, the CDR3 is TGTGCCAGCAGCTCCTACAACAAGGAAATTTCCTACGAGCAGTACTTC. Protein: CASSSYNKEISYEQYF.

This clone was found once. CDR3 in DNA: TGTGCCAGCAGCGTAGATCAGGGGGCCGGGGTGGTGAACACCATATATTTT. The encoded protein is CASSVDQGAGVVNTIYF. The V gene is TRBV9, the J gene TRBJ1-3, with 8 positions matching TRBD1. J lost 7 bases, V lost 0 bases, and 12 bases had no gene match. Germline V lookup: CDR1 SGDLS, CDR2 YYNGEE. The CDR3 loop spans 17 amino acids. The full variable domain, its missing parts supplied by reference TRBV9 and TRBJ1-3, is DSGVTQTPKHLITATGQRVTLRCSPRSGDLSVYWYQQSLDQGLQFLIQYYNGEERAKGNILERFSAQQFPDLHSELNLSSLELGDSALYFCASSVDQGAGVVNTIYFGEGSWLTVV.

This sequence joins TRBV14 and TRBJ1-5; D not certain. Trimming took 3 bases from V and 0 from J, leaving 12 bases between them. CDR3 length equals 16 residues. CDR1 and CDR2 from the germline V gene are SGHDN and FVKESK. The DNA of the CDR3 is TGTGCCAGCAGCCACCTGAAAGGGAATAGCAATCAGCCCCAGCATTTT. Translated: CASSHLKGNSNQPQHF.

This sequence joins TRBV10-1 and TRBJ1-1, with no clear D. Germline V gene sequence: CDR1 WNHNN, CDR2 SYGVQD (reference sequence). The CDR3 spans 12 residues. The chain's CDR3 is CPHSRLNTEAFF. CDR3 nucleotide sequence: TGCCCCCACTCACGGTTGAACACTGAAGCTTTCTTT.

The chain joins TRBV27 to TRBJ1-2; D gene unclear. Germline V gene sequence: CDR1 MNHEY, CDR2 SMNVEV (reference sequence). The V gene lost 2 bases and the J gene lost 0 bases, with 4 bases spanning the gap. This CDR3 is built from 13 residues. This chain's CDR3 is CASSLGANYGYTF. The CDR3 region has the DNA TGTGCCAGCAGTTTAGGGGCTAACTATGGCTACACCTTC.

The V call is TRBV7-9, the J call TRBJ2-7; TRBD1 matches 8 bases. Germline V gene lookup returns CDR1 SEHNR and CDR2 FQNEAQ (reference sequence). The CDR3 sequence is 14 residues long. J lost 7 bases, V lost 5 bases, and 10 bases had no gene match. Here the CDR3 reads CASSQGQGAREQYF. The DNA for the CDR3 is TGTGCCAGCAGCCAGGGTCAGGGGGCGCGGGAGCAGTACTTC.

The chain is built from TRBV5-6 and TRBJ2-4; 16 bases agree with TRBD2. Germline values: CDR1 SGHDT, CDR2 YYEEEE. Trimming cost V 4 bases and J 2 bases; bases outside gene matches: 9. The CDR3 contains 19 residues. The CDR3 bases are TGTGCCAGCAGCCCGGGACTAGCGGGAGGGGAGGTAACCAAAAACATTCAGTACTTC. It codes for CASSPGLAGGEVTKNIQYF.

The chain recombines TRBV5-1 with TRBJ1-1, with D uncertain. CDR1 SGHRS and CDR2 YFSETQ come from the germline V gene. The V end lost 3 bases, the J end lost 2 bases, and 11 bases lay between the germline ends. The CDR3 length is 14 residues. The CDR3 protein is CASSSLHFNTEAFF. The CDR3, as DNA: TGCGCCAGCAGCTCGTTACACTTTAACACTGAAGCTTTCTTT.

The chain uses TRBV19 and TRBJ1-3; D gene ambiguous. The CDR3 is made up of 14 amino acids. Germline assignment: CDR1 LNHDA and CDR2 SQIVND (reference sequence). V lost 6 bases and J 0 bases, leaving 9 bases between the germline ends. The CDR3 DNA reads as TGTGCCAGTAGCGTGGCGAGCTCTGGAAACACCATATATTTT. Translated: CASSVASSGNTIYF. Full variable domain (remainder filled in from reference TRBV19 and TRBJ1-3): DGGITQSPKYLFRKEGQNVTLSCEQNLNHDAMYWYRQDPGQGLRLIYYSQIVNDFQKGDIAEGYSVSREKKESFPLTVTSAQKNPTAFYLCASSVASSGNTIYFGEGSWLTVV.

V is TRBV5-6 and J is TRBJ2-7, with 8 bases that match TRBD1. Germline V CDR1 and CDR2: SGHDT, YYEEEE. V gave up 7 bases and J gave up 3 bases; unmatched junction bases: 6. The CDR3 is 13 amino acids. CDR3 amino acids: CASLRDRIYEQYF. The CDR3 bases are TGTGCCAGCCTCAGGGACAGGATCTACGAGCAGTACTTC.

This chain links TRBV27 with TRBJ2-4; D unclear. Trimming took 9 bases from V and 4 from J, leaving 13 bases between them. Per germline, CDR1 MNHEY and CDR2 SMNVEV (reference sequence). CDR3 size: 13 residues. The CDR3 nucleotides read TGTGCCAGTGCCCCGGTACTAAAAAACATTCAGTACTTC. It is translated as CASAPVLKNIQYF.

The rearrangement links TRBV7-6 to TRBJ2-7; no reliable D call. The germline V gene has CDR1 SGHVS and CDR2 FNYEAQ. Trimming took off 1 base at V and 4 bases at J, with 14 bases between the two ends. This CDR3 contains 15 residues. The CDR3 bases are TGTGCCAGCAGCTTAGGTGGCAGCCGCGTATACGAGCAGTACTTC. This sequence encodes CASSLGGSRVYEQYF.

The chain recombines TRBV19 with TRBJ2-4; 7 bases match TRBD1. Germline V gene sequence: CDR1 LNHDA, CDR2 SQIVND (reference sequence). This CDR3 comprises 14 residues. V shed 5 bases, J shed 5 bases, and the junction held 6 bases outside the gene matches. DNA for the CDR3: TGTGCCAGTAGTCCCTGGGGGACAGAAAACATTCAGTACTTC. It is translated as CASSPWGTENIQYF.

The chain carries TRBV14 and TRBJ2-1; no clear D. The V end lost 4 bases, the J end lost 2 bases, and 9 bases lay between the germline ends. This CDR3 has 14 residues. Germline assignment: CDR1 SGHDN and CDR2 FVKESK. CDR3 residues: CASSPPSPYNEQFF. CDR3 bases: TGTGCCAGCAGCCCGCCCTCCCCCTACAATGAGCAGTTCTTC.

As concerns this clone: The junction shows a germline mismatch at one end, possibly a read error. This chain uses TRBV6-5 with TRBJ1-1, with D uncertain. There are 15 residues in the CDR3. Germline V gene lookup returns CDR1 MNHEY and CDR2 SVGAGI. Here the CDR3 DNA reads TGTGCCAGCAGCCCCCTCTCCGGGGTAGGCACTGCAGCTTTCTTT. Encoded protein: CASSPLSGVGTAAFF.

This clone has only one observation. V usage is TRBV13 and J usage is TRBJ2-7, with 14 bases lining up with TRBD2. CDR3 size: 17 residues. CDR1 and CDR2 from the germline V gene are PRHDT and FYEKMQ (reference sequence). V shed 5 bases and J 4 bases; nucleotides not matched to a gene: 10. The CDR3 DNA sequence: TGTGCCAGCAGCCCCCGGACTAGCGGGAGGCCAGGTTACGAGCAGTACTTC. It yields the protein CASSPRTSGRPGYEQYF. The variable domain in full, with the rest retrieved from reference TRBV13 and TRBJ2-7, is AAGVIQSPRHLIKEKRETATLKCYPIPRHDTVYWYQQGPGQDPQFLISFYEKMQSDKGSIPDRFSAQQFSDYHSELNMSSLELGDSALYFCASSPRTSGRPGYEQYFGPGTRLTVT.

V is TRBV2 and J is TRBJ2-1; 15 positions match TRBD2. Germline values: CDR1 SNHLY, CDR2 FYNNEI. This CDR3 is built from 18 residues. V gave up 11 bases and J gave up 4 bases; unmatched junction bases: 15. The CDR3 loop is CAFQPGTSGGQGYNEQFF. As DNA, the CDR3 is TGTGCCTTTCAGCCCGGGACTAGCGGGGGGCAAGGTTACAATGAGCAGTTCTTC.